These 15 T cell receptor beta chains share one sample of origin, sequenced in a study of OX40 agonist ivuxolimab in advanced cancers. Library creation used the immunoSEQ multiplex PCR assay. TCRdb stores this immuneACCESS table with in-frame sequences only. Part of the clones is absent; in the studies checked, under half of the shortfall reflects unresolved V genes, and no reason is known for the rest. This sample is represented by about 35,000 clones; more than 60% of them were singletons. The ten biggest clones cover approximately 14% of the sample. This specimen consisted of CD4+ or CD8+ T cells sorted from blood, obtained in a trial of the OX40 agonist ivuxolimab. The receptor source for this set is an adult with an advanced solid tumor such as melanoma, head and neck, liver or kidney cancer.

The chain carries TRBV28 and TRBJ1-4, with D tentatively TRBD1 (5 bases). CDR1 is MDHEN, CDR2 SYDVKM, per germline. V was shortened by 6 bases and J by 8 bases, with 19 bases between the two germline ends. CDR3 length: 15 residues. CDR3 in amino acids: CASSPGGFREEKLFF. Written as DNA, the CDR3 is TGTGCCAGCAGCCCGGGGGGATTTCGGGAGGAAAAACTGTTTTTT.

This clone was seen only a few times. This chain uses TRBV6-6 with TRBJ2-5; possibly TRBD1 for D (6 bases). Germline assignment: CDR1 MNHNY and CDR2 SVGAGI (reference sequence). Trimming shortened V by 4 bases and J by 2 bases, and 11 bases separated the two germline ends. CDR3 length: 14 amino acids. The CDR3 sequence: CASSWGQLQETQYF. The CDR3 coding sequence is TGTGCCAGCAGTTGGGGACAACTACAAGAGACCCAGTACTTC.

The chain carries TRBV29-1 and TRBJ2-5, with D perhaps given as TRBD1 or TRBD2 (5 bases each). Germline V gene data show CDR1 as SQVTM and CDR2 as ANQGSEA. The CDR3 contains 16 residues. V lost 4 bases and J 4 bases, leaving 22 bases between the germline ends. The DNA of the CDR3 is TGCAGCGTTGGTGCGGCTCGAGGGGTCGGGCGAGAGACCCAGTACTTC. It translates to CSVGAARGVGRETQYF. The entire variable domain, with the rest obtained from reference TRBV29-1 and TRBJ2-5, is as follows: SAVISQKPSRDICQRGTSLTIQCQVDSQVTMMFWYRQQPGQSLTLIATANQGSEATYESGFVIDKFPISRPNLTFSTLTVSNMSPEDSSIYLCSVGAARGVGRETQYFGPGTRLLVL.

The rearrangement links TRBV25-1 to TRBJ2-2, with D possibly called TRBD1 or TRBD2 (5 bases each). The germline gives CDR1 MGHDK, CDR2 SYGVNS. V shed 5 bases and J shed 6 bases, with 10 bases lying between them. The CDR3 length is 13 residues. The DNA of the CDR3 is TGTGCCAGCAGTAGAGGGGTCCCCGGGGAGCTGTTTTTT. Translation: CASSRGVPGELFF.

The CDR3 nucleotides are TGTGCCAGCAGCTTGGCAGCGGCCGGGGAGCTGTTTTTT. This encodes CASSLAAAGELFF. The V and J genes are TRBV5-6 and TRBJ2-2; a possible D gene is TRBD2 (5 bases). CDR1 SGHDT and CDR2 YYEEEE come from the germline V gene. There are 13 residues in the CDR3. The V gene lost 0 bases and the J gene lost 6 bases, with 6 bases spanning the gap.

The chain employs TRBV7-9 and TRBJ2-1; TRBD2 aligns across 15 bases. The V gene end was trimmed by 4 bases and the J gene end by 12 bases; junction bases not matched to a gene: 7. The CDR3 is 15 residues long. The V gene's germline CDR1 is SEHNR and CDR2 FQNEAQ (reference sequence). CDR3: CASSSPGTSGGRQFF. DNA of the CDR3: TGTGCCAGCAGCTCACCCGGGACTAGCGGGGGGCGGCAGTTCTTC.

The chain links TRBV7-3 to TRBJ2-1, with 10 bases aligning to TRBD2. J was trimmed by 5 bases and V by 3 bases; bases with no gene match: 4. The CDR3 has 15 amino acids. The germline gives CDR1 SGHTA, CDR2 FQGTGA. DNA for the CDR3: TGTGCCAGCAGCTTGACTAGCGGGTTAAACAATGAGCAGTTCTTC. It is translated as CASSLTSGLNNEQFF.

The J gene is TRBJ1-1, the V gene TRBV27, with D unresolved. Germline V gene data show CDR1 as MNHEY and CDR2 as SMNVEV (reference sequence). Trimming pared 5 bases from V and 3 bases from J, leaving 10 bases between. This CDR3 has 13 residues. The chain's CDR3 is CASSVDGYTEAFF. The CDR3 nucleotides are TGTGCCAGCAGTGTGGACGGCTACACTGAAGCTTTCTTT.

This chain connects TRBV28 to TRBJ2-3; no clear D. The V end was cut by 7 bases, the J end by 4 bases, with 12 bases between. The CDR3 covers 13 residues. Germline lookup yields CDR1 MDHEN and CDR2 SYDVKM. CDR3 nucleotide sequence: TGTGCCAGCATAGGAAGTCCTCCAGATACGCAGTATTTT. It specifies CASIGSPPDTQYF.

This rearrangement joins TRBV10-2 to TRBJ2-7, with 8 bases identical to TRBD2. This CDR3 spans 13 amino acids. Trimming took 9 bases from V and 2 from J; bases not matched to a gene: 6. Germline-derived CDR1 and CDR2 are WSHSY and SAAADI. DNA of the CDR3: TGCGCCAGTAGGTCGGGGGGGCCCTACGAGCAGTACTTC. Translation: CASRSGGPYEQYF.

Here the CDR3 DNA reads TGTGCCAGCAGCGTCGGGACAGGGGTTTATGAGCAGTACTTC. Encoded protein: CASSVGTGVYEQYF. The chain carries TRBV9 and TRBJ2-7, with 10 positions matching TRBD1. Germline trimming cut 2 bases from V and 7 bases from J; bases unmatched to any gene: 6. This CDR3 has 14 residues. From germline, CDR1 is SGDLS and CDR2 YYNGEE.

This clone is medium-sized. The CDR3: CASDSSTNEKLFF. The CDR3 DNA follows: TGTGCCAGCGACAGTTCAACTAATGAAAAACTGTTTTTT. The chain recombines TRBV6-6 with TRBJ1-4, with a possible D match to TRBD1 (5 bases). V lost 8 bases to trimming and J lost 0 bases, with 7 bases between them. The CDR3 loop spans 13 amino acids. CDR1 is MNHNY and CDR2 is SVGAGI in the germline V gene (reference sequence).

The rearrangement joins TRBV6-5 to TRBJ2-7; possibly TRBD1 for D (5 bases). The germline V gene has CDR1 MNHEY and CDR2 SVGAGI. V lost 10 bases and J lost 2, with 21 bases in between. The CDR3 has 15 amino acids. In DNA, the CDR3 is TGTGCCACCTCACCCACAGGTATCTTCACCTACGAGCAGTACTTC. Amino acid sequence: CATSPTGIFTYEQYF.

This chain links TRBV11-1 with TRBJ1-5; D perhaps matches TRBD1 (6 bases). The V and J ends lost 3 bases and 4 bases respectively, with 10 bases between them. The length of the CDR3 is 14 residues. Germline assignment: CDR1 SGHAT and CDR2 FQDESV (reference sequence). The CDR3 DNA is TGTGCCAGCAGCTTCGCGGACAGTAATCAGCCCCAGCATTTT. Protein: CASSFADSNQPQHF.

CDR3 in amino acids: CASSFGTLSYNEQFF. The CDR3 region has the DNA TGTGCCAGCAGCTTCGGGACTCTCTCCTACAATGAGCAGTTCTTC. The J gene is TRBJ2-1, the V gene TRBV9; the D gene is possibly TRBD2 (6 bases). This CDR3 contains 15 residues. In germline, CDR1 is SGDLS, CDR2 YYNGEE. Trimming took 4 bases from V and 0 from J, leaving 11 bases between them.